This T cell receptor beta chain was captured by sequencing in a study of shared clonotypes between healthy human individuals. The study's findings and limits: The naive CD4 repertoires of several donors were compared, and roughly 5% of clonotypes were shared.

A word on this clone: The antigen is unknown.

V was pared by 2 bases and J by 2 bases, with 13 bases between. Germline CDR1 reads SGHDT; CDR2 reads YYEEEE. CDR3 length equals 16 residues. This table comes from immunoSEQ multiplex PCR, and its TCRdb copy is limited to in-frame clones, with some not included. The sample shows about 2.4 million clones, 85% to 95% of them seen only once. The sequence derives from a man in his late teens or twenties in good health. The source material was naive CD4+ T cells sorted from blood. Documented subset: CD45RA+ positively selected. This chain uses TRBV5-6 with TRBJ1-4, with D perhaps matching TRBD1 (5 bases). CDR3 loop: CASSLSGWSTNEKLFF. The CDR3, as DNA: TGTGCCAGCAGCTTATCAGGGTGGTCTACTAATGAAAAACTGTTTTTT.